Listed below are T cell receptor beta chains from one sample, sequenced in a study of blood T cell repertoires in COVID-19. TCRdb's table, derived via immunoSEQ multiplex PCR, lists solely in-frame clones and lacks some. The sample yields under 200,000 clones, more than 90% seen once. Sequencing input: peripheral blood. The receptors come from a man aged 45 to 65 with acute or convalescent COVID-19. Both conserved end residues are part of each CDR3. The order of the fields is D gene, J gene, V gene, clone size, CDR3 DNA, CDR3 protein. A D gene is named only where the DNA matches it firmly. Size tells how often a clone was seen (once, few, many) or the class of an expanded clone, and some rows leave it out.

d_gene: TRBD1; j_gene: TRBJ1-5; v_gene: TRBV27; abundance: NA; CDR3nt: TGTGCCAGCAGTGCCGGTACAGGGGTTCAGCCCCAGCATTTT; CDR3aa: CASSAGTGVQPQHF
d_gene: TRBD1; j_gene: TRBJ2-2; v_gene: TRBV24-1; abundance: NA; CDR3nt: TGTGCCACCAGTGACAAACGACAGGGCAGCACCGGGGAGCTGTTTTTT; CDR3aa: CATSDKRQGSTGELFF
d_gene: TRBD2; j_gene: TRBJ2-1; v_gene: TRBV7-3; abundance: NA; CDR3nt: TGTGCCAGCAGCCCCCCCGGGGGGAATGAGCAGTTCTTC; CDR3aa: CASSPPGGNEQFF
d_gene: NA; j_gene: TRBJ1-1; v_gene: TRBV5-4; abundance: NA; CDR3nt: TGTGCCAGCAGCTTGCGGGGTTTTACTGAAGCTTTCTTT; CDR3aa: CASSLRGFTEAFF
d_gene: TRBD2; j_gene: TRBJ2-1; v_gene: TRBV6-5; abundance: NA; CDR3nt: TGTGCCAGCAGTTACCACGGGACTAGCGGGGTGAATGAGCAGTTCTTC; CDR3aa: CASSYHGTSGVNEQFF
d_gene: TRBD1; j_gene: TRBJ2-3; v_gene: TRBV7-2; abundance: NA; CDR3nt: TGTGCCAGCAGCTTTAGCCCCCCGACAGGGGGCACGCAGTATTTT; CDR3aa: CASSFSPPTGGTQYF
d_gene: TRBD1; j_gene: TRBJ1-5; v_gene: TRBV7-9; abundance: once; CDR3nt: TGTGCCAGCAGCTTAGGGGGGACAGGCGCCCAGCATTTT; CDR3aa: CASSLGGTGAQHF
d_gene: TRBD2; j_gene: TRBJ2-1; v_gene: TRBV19; abundance: NA; CDR3nt: TGTGCCAGTAGTATGCCAGCGGGGGGGCAATATGAGCAGTTCTTC; CDR3aa: CASSMPAGGQYEQFF
d_gene: TRBD1; j_gene: TRBJ1-4; v_gene: TRBV4-1; abundance: NA; CDR3nt: TGCGCCAGCAGCCAAGCGGGACAGGCGATCGATAAACTGTTTTTT; CDR3aa: CASSQAGQAIDKLFF
d_gene: TRBD1; j_gene: TRBJ2-2; v_gene: TRBV27; abundance: NA; CDR3nt: TGTGCCAGCAGCAGATCGACAGGGGGGAACACCGGGGAGCTGTTTTTT; CDR3aa: CASSRSTGGNTGELFF
d_gene: NA; j_gene: TRBJ2-7; v_gene: TRBV5-5; abundance: NA; CDR3nt: TGTGCCAGCAGCTTGGGAGTCTACGAGCAGTACTTC; CDR3aa: CASSLGVYEQYF
d_gene: NA; j_gene: TRBJ2-5; v_gene: TRBV7-6; abundance: once; CDR3nt: TGTGCCAGCAGCCCCCCAGGGGCCCAGTACTTC; CDR3aa: CASSPPGAQYF
d_gene: TRBD1; j_gene: TRBJ1-6; v_gene: TRBV7-9; abundance: NA; CDR3nt: TGTGCCAGCAGCTCGTGGGACAGGAATAATTCACCCCTCCACTTT; CDR3aa: CASSSWDRNNSPLHF
d_gene: TRBD2; j_gene: TRBJ2-3; v_gene: TRBV18; abundance: NA; CDR3nt: TGTGCCAGCTCACCACCGGTCGGGAGGTCTGATACGCAGTATTTT; CDR3aa: CASSPPVGRSDTQYF
d_gene: NA; j_gene: TRBJ2-1; v_gene: TRBV5-5; abundance: NA; CDR3nt: TGTGCCAGCAGCTTTATGTTCGATGAGCAGTTCTTC; CDR3aa: CASSFMFDEQFF
d_gene: NA; j_gene: TRBJ2-5; v_gene: TRBV5-5; abundance: NA; CDR3nt: TGTGCCAGCAGCTTGTCTGAGGGAGAGACCCAGTACTTC; CDR3aa: CASSLSEGETQYF
d_gene: TRBD2; j_gene: TRBJ2-5; v_gene: TRBV7-2; abundance: NA; CDR3nt: TGTGCCAGCAGCTTAGCTACTAGCGGGAGGGAGACCCAGTACTTC; CDR3aa: CASSLATSGRETQYF
d_gene: NA; j_gene: TRBJ1-5; v_gene: TRBV29-1; abundance: NA; CDR3nt: TGCAGCGTTGGACAGACCCTTGAACAGCCCCAGCATTTT; CDR3aa: CSVGQTLEQPQHF
d_gene: NA; j_gene: TRBJ2-1; v_gene: TRBV2; abundance: NA; CDR3nt: TGTGCCGGTCGGCAGGGGTCCTCCTACAATGAGCAGTTCTTC; CDR3aa: CAGRQGSSYNEQFF
d_gene: TRBD2; j_gene: TRBJ2-7; v_gene: TRBV29-1; abundance: NA; CDR3nt: TGCAGCGTTGATACCTCCGGGACTAGCGGGGGGCTCGAGCAGTACTTC; CDR3aa: CSVDTSGTSGGLEQYF
d_gene: NA; j_gene: TRBJ1-1; v_gene: TRBV5-5; abundance: NA; CDR3nt: TGTGCCAGCCTCGGGATTTTAGGCACTGAAGCTTTCTTT; CDR3aa: CASLGILGTEAFF
d_gene: NA; j_gene: TRBJ2-2; v_gene: TRBV28; abundance: once; CDR3nt: TGTGCCAGCAGCGGACAGCCCGGGGAGCTGTTTTTT; CDR3aa: CASSGQPGELFF
d_gene: NA; j_gene: TRBJ2-1; v_gene: TRBV11-2; abundance: NA; CDR3nt: TGTGCCAGCAGCCTTGACAGATACAATGAGCAGTTCTTC; CDR3aa: CASSLDRYNEQFF
d_gene: TRBD1; j_gene: TRBJ1-2; v_gene: TRBV6-2/TRBV6-3; abundance: once; CDR3nt: TGTGCCAGCAGCCAGCGGGACAGGCCTAACTATGGCTACACCTTC; CDR3aa: CASSQRDRPNYGYTF
d_gene: NA; j_gene: TRBJ1-2; v_gene: TRBV7-9; abundance: few; CDR3nt: TGTGCCAGCAGCGAGGGGGGGGAGCGTCTTGGCTACACCTTC; CDR3aa: CASSEGGERLGYTF
d_gene: TRBD1; j_gene: TRBJ1-4; v_gene: TRBV19; abundance: few; CDR3nt: TGTGCCAGTATCCCCCGGGACAGGGGAAATGAAAAACTGTTTTTT; CDR3aa: CASIPRDRGNEKLFF
d_gene: TRBD1; j_gene: TRBJ1-4; v_gene: TRBV28; abundance: NA; CDR3nt: TGTGCCAGCAGTTTAGATAAGACAGGGGGTCGAGCTGAAAAACTGTTTTTT; CDR3aa: CASSLDKTGGRAEKLFF
d_gene: NA; j_gene: TRBJ2-2; v_gene: TRBV24-1; abundance: NA; CDR3nt: TGTGCCACCAGTGAAAAATGGGAGTCGCACACCGGGGAGCTGTTTTTT; CDR3aa: CATSEKWESHTGELFF
d_gene: NA; j_gene: TRBJ2-1; v_gene: TRBV7-3; abundance: NA; CDR3nt: TGTGCCAGCAGCTTCGGAGAAGCCAACAATGAGCAGTTCTTC; CDR3aa: CASSFGEANNEQFF
d_gene: NA; j_gene: TRBJ1-4; v_gene: TRBV18; abundance: NA; CDR3nt: TGTGCCAGCTCAGCTATGACAGCTCCCACTAATGAAAAACTGTTTTTT; CDR3aa: CASSAMTAPTNEKLFF
d_gene: TRBD1; j_gene: TRBJ1-3; v_gene: TRBV7-9; abundance: once; CDR3nt: TGTGCCAGCAGCGCGCCGGGACAGCCTGGAAACACCATATATTTT; CDR3aa: CASSAPGQPGNTIYF
d_gene: NA; j_gene: TRBJ2-5; v_gene: TRBV18; abundance: NA; CDR3nt: TGTGCCAGCTCTTTTCGACAAGACCAAGAGACCCAGTACTTC; CDR3aa: CASSFRQDQETQYF
d_gene: NA; j_gene: TRBJ2-6; v_gene: TRBV7-9; abundance: once; CDR3nt: TGTGCCAGCAGCCATGAGAACTCTGGGGCCAACGTCCTGACTTTC; CDR3aa: CASSHENSGANVLTF
d_gene: TRBD2; j_gene: TRBJ2-2; v_gene: TRBV7-2; abundance: NA; CDR3nt: TGTGCCAGCAGCTTCCCTTCCGGGACTAGCGGGAGAAGGACCGGGGAGCTGTTTTTT; CDR3aa: CASSFPSGTSGRRTGELFF
d_gene: NA; j_gene: TRBJ1-4; v_gene: TRBV28; abundance: NA; CDR3nt: TGTGCCAGCAGCCTCGCGGGGACAACTAATGAAAAACTGTTTTTT; CDR3aa: CASSLAGTTNEKLFF
d_gene: NA; j_gene: TRBJ2-7; v_gene: TRBV9; abundance: NA; CDR3nt: TGTGCCAGCAGCGTTTACAGGGCCGGGGAGCAGTACTTC; CDR3aa: CASSVYRAGEQYF
d_gene: TRBD1; j_gene: TRBJ2-3; v_gene: TRBV3-1/TRBV3-2; abundance: NA; CDR3nt: TGTGCCAGCAGCCAAGCGACAGGGGTTGCAGATACGCAGTATTTT; CDR3aa: CASSQATGVADTQYF
d_gene: TRBD2; j_gene: TRBJ2-7; v_gene: TRBV7-8; abundance: NA; CDR3nt: TGTGCCAGCAGCCCGCGGACTAGCGAGTCCGCCGAGCAGTACTTC; CDR3aa: CASSPRTSESAEQYF
d_gene: TRBD2; j_gene: TRBJ2-2; v_gene: TRBV5-1; abundance: NA; CDR3nt: TGCGCCAGCAGCTTGGGGCTAGCGGGGGCCGTAAACACCGGGGAGCTGTTTTTT; CDR3aa: CASSLGLAGAVNTGELFF
d_gene: TRBD1; j_gene: TRBJ2-6; v_gene: TRBV6-5; abundance: NA; CDR3nt: TGTGCCAGCAGGGGGACAGGAGGGTTGGTCCTGACTTTC; CDR3aa: CASRGTGGLVLTF
d_gene: NA; j_gene: TRBJ2-7; v_gene: TRBV27; abundance: few; CDR3nt: TGTGCCAGCACTCCTGGGGGGAGAGGGTACGAGCAGTACTTC; CDR3aa: CASTPGGRGYEQYF
d_gene: NA; j_gene: TRBJ1-1; v_gene: TRBV11-2; abundance: NA; CDR3nt: TGTGCCAGCAGCTTCAAGGGAGACATCACTGAAGCTTTCTTT; CDR3aa: CASSFKGDITEAFF
d_gene: NA; j_gene: TRBJ1-5; v_gene: TRBV30; abundance: NA; CDR3nt: TGTGCCTGGAGTGACACGGGTGCCCAAGACAGACAGCCCCAGCATTTT; CDR3aa: CAWSDTGAQDRQPQHF
d_gene: NA; j_gene: TRBJ2-2; v_gene: TRBV2; abundance: NA; CDR3nt: TGTGCCAGCAGTGAAGTATTAATCAGGGGTCGGTCGAACACCGGGGAGCTGTTTTTT; CDR3aa: CASSEVLIRGRSNTGELFF
d_gene: NA; j_gene: TRBJ2-7; v_gene: TRBV27; abundance: NA; CDR3nt: TGTGCCAGCAGTTTATCTGGGACACCAGTGAGTTACGAGCAGTACTTC; CDR3aa: CASSLSGTPVSYEQYF
d_gene: NA; j_gene: TRBJ1-6; v_gene: TRBV5-4; abundance: NA; CDR3nt: TGTGCCAGCAGCGCAGGCACACAACCTCTGGATTCACCCCTCCACTTT; CDR3aa: CASSAGTQPLDSPLHF
d_gene: TRBD2; j_gene: TRBJ2-5; v_gene: TRBV7-2; abundance: NA; CDR3nt: TGTGCCAGCAGCTCCGGGGGGGGGAAAGAGACCCAGTACTTC; CDR3aa: CASSSGGGKETQYF
d_gene: NA; j_gene: TRBJ1-5; v_gene: TRBV7-3; abundance: once; CDR3nt: TGTGCCCTAGACAGGAATCAGCCCCAGCATTTT; CDR3aa: CALDRNQPQHF
d_gene: NA; j_gene: TRBJ1-1; v_gene: TRBV18; abundance: NA; CDR3nt: TGTGCCAGCTCACCTGAACAGGGTTGGACTGAAGCTTTCTTT; CDR3aa: CASSPEQGWTEAFF
d_gene: TRBD1; j_gene: TRBJ1-3; v_gene: TRBV28; abundance: NA; CDR3nt: TGTGCCAGCAGTCCAGGGGGGCATAACACCATATATTTT; CDR3aa: CASSPGGHNTIYF
d_gene: NA; j_gene: TRBJ2-5; v_gene: TRBV7-2; abundance: NA; CDR3nt: TGTGCCAGCAGCTTAGTTGGAGGGCAGGCGTCGGCAGAGACCCAGTACTTC; CDR3aa: CASSLVGGQASAETQYF
d_gene: NA; j_gene: TRBJ2-1; v_gene: TRBV19; abundance: NA; CDR3nt: TGTGCCAGTAGTACCCACATTCAGTATGAGCAGTTCTTC; CDR3aa: CASSTHIQYEQFF
d_gene: NA; j_gene: TRBJ2-1; v_gene: TRBV19; abundance: NA; CDR3nt: TGTGCCAGTAGTATAAAAACAAAAGATGAGCAGTTCTTC; CDR3aa: CASSIKTKDEQFF
d_gene: NA; j_gene: TRBJ1-5; v_gene: TRBV12-3/TRBV12-4; abundance: NA; CDR3nt: TGTGCCAGCAGCTGGCAATACAATCAGCCCCAGCATTTT; CDR3aa: CASSWQYNQPQHF
d_gene: NA; j_gene: TRBJ1-1; v_gene: TRBV6-2/TRBV6-3; abundance: once; CDR3nt: TGTGCCAGCAGTTACTCGAGGTTCGCCATCCAGCCGAACACTGAAGCTTTCTTT; CDR3aa: CASSYSRFAIQPNTEAFF
d_gene: NA; j_gene: TRBJ1-1; v_gene: TRBV7-9; abundance: NA; CDR3nt: TGTGCCAGCAGCTCAGGAGACAGCAACACTGAAGCTTTCTTT; CDR3aa: CASSSGDSNTEAFF
d_gene: NA; j_gene: TRBJ2-3; v_gene: TRBV7-2; abundance: NA; CDR3nt: TGTGCCAGCAGCCCCAACTCCCGGACAGTGGGGCCAAGCACAGATACGCAGTATTTT; CDR3aa: CASSPNSRTVGPSTDTQYF